These 15 T cell receptor beta chains were sequenced from one sample in a study of CD8 T cells in ankylosing spondylitis. TCRdb re-analysed the 5' RACE reads in MiXCR, keeping a single row per CDR3 protein. The sample consists of some 120,000 distinct CDR3 sequences, about 7% of them appearing once. Sequences were obtained from blood, either unsorted or a sorted T cell fraction (not recorded which). Receptors originate from a male donor with ankylosing spondylitis or in good health (not recorded which).

This clonotype was picked up many times. This chain connects TRBV10-1 to TRBJ2-7, with D hard to call. The CDR3 covers 14 residues. Germline V gene sequence: CDR1 WNHNN, CDR2 SYGVQD (reference sequence). V dropped 2 bases and J dropped 2 bases, with 10 bases sitting between them. DNA for the CDR3: TGCGCCAGCAGTGAGGGTAGGTCCCCCTACGAGCAGTACTTC. This encodes CASSEGRSPYEQYF.

This clonotype was found once. A read error is possible here, since a much larger clone lies one base away. The chain recombines TRBV7-9 with TRBJ1-1; no clear D gene. Germline CDR1 SEHNR, CDR2 FQNEAQ (reference sequence). The CDR3 runs 13 residues. For the CDR3, the DNA is TGTGCCCGCAGCTTAGACGGATACACTGAAGCTTTCTTT. Translating it yields CARSLDGYTEAFF. The complete variable domain, with remaining parts taken from reference TRBV7-9 and TRBJ1-1, reads DTGVSQNPRHKITKRGQNVTFRCDPISEHNRLYWYRQTLGQGPEFLTYFQNEAQLEKSRLLSDRFSAERPKGSFSTLEIQRTEQGDSAMYLCARSLDGYTEAFFGQGTRLTVV.

This clonotype was found many times. V and J are TRBV19 and TRBJ2-2; no firm D call. Germline V lookup: CDR1 LNHDA, CDR2 SQIVND (reference sequence). The V and J ends lost 3 bases and 5 bases respectively, with 7 bases between them. The CDR3 has 13 amino acids. CDR3 amino acids: CASSILATGELFF. The DNA of the CDR3 is TGTGCCAGTAGTATTTTGGCGACCGGGGAGCTGTTTTTT.

This clonotype was found many times. The genes are TRBV20-1 and TRBJ2-5, with 11 bases identical to TRBD2. V dropped 1 base and J dropped 2; count of bases not matched to a gene: 3. This CDR3 has 15 residues. The germline gives CDR1 DFQATT, CDR2 SNEGSKA (reference sequence). The CDR3 is CSARGLAGRQETQYF. CDR3 nucleotides: TGCAGTGCTAGAGGACTAGCGGGGCGACAAGAGACCCAGTACTTC.

This clonotype appeared many times. V usage is TRBV5-1 and J usage is TRBJ2-3; possibly TRBD1 for D (6 bases). From germline, CDR1 is SGHRS and CDR2 YFSETQ. The CDR3 runs to 16 residues. The V end was cut by 4 bases, the J end by 0 bases, with 15 bases between. CDR3 coding DNA: TGCGCCAGCAGCCGGACAGTCTCACGAAGCACAGATACGCAGTATTTT. Its translation: CASSRTVSRSTDTQYF.

In its sample, this clonotype was seen a few times. The chain uses TRBV30 and TRBJ2-5; TRBD2 agrees at 10 bases. The J segment lost 5 bases and the V segment lost 1 base, leaving 7 bases of the junction unmatched. From germline, CDR1 is GTSNPN and CDR2 SVGIG (reference sequence). CDR3 size: 15 residues. CDR3 bases: TGTGCCTGGAGTGCCGGGACTAGCGTTGTGGAGACCCAGTACTTC. Translation: CAWSAGTSVVETQYF.

This clonotype was counted ten times or more. The chain recombines TRBV12-3 or TRBV12-4 with TRBJ2-7; D is uncertain. The CDR3 runs to 14 residues. The V gene lost 7 bases and the J gene lost 2 bases, with 15 bases spanning the gap. In DNA form, the CDR3 reads TGTGCCAGCACCCCCACCGGGCCAACCTACGAGCAGTACTTC. This sequence encodes CASTPTGPTYEQYF.

There are many counts of this clonotype. The chain couples TRBV7-2 to TRBJ1-1; no clear D gene. CDR3 size: 13 residues. V was shortened by 5 bases and J by 1 base, with 8 bases between the two germline ends. CDR1 SGHTA and CDR2 FQGNSA come from the germline V gene. CDR3 DNA: TGTGCCAGCAGCACCGACGGGAACACTGAAGCTTTCTTT. Protein: CASSTDGNTEAFF.

This clonotype was recorded many times. This sequence joins TRBV19 and TRBJ1-5; D perhaps matches TRBD1 (5 bases). Trimming removed 3 bases from V and 6 bases from J, with 15 bases in between. The CDR3 is made up of 15 amino acids. CDR1 and CDR2 (germline): LNHDA, SQIVND (reference sequence). CDR3 amino acids: CASSIREGRGQPQHF. The CDR3 nucleotides are TGTGCCAGTAGTATTCGGGAGGGACGCGGTCAGCCCCAGCATTTT.

The sample holds many counts of this clonotype. The rearrangement links TRBV5-1 to TRBJ2-3; TRBD1 agrees at 7 bases. The germline CDR1 and CDR2 sequences are SGHRS and YFSETQ. J lost 1 base, V lost 0 bases, and 5 bases had no gene match. The CDR3 length is 16 residues. The CDR3 DNA is TGCGCCAGCAGCTTGGCCCGTGACAGGGGCACAGATACGCAGTATTTT. Protein: CASSLARDRGTDTQYF.

Remarks on this clonotype: This may arise from a read error, as a much more abundant clone is one base away. The V gene is TRBV7-4, the J gene TRBJ2-3; the D gene could be TRBD1 or TRBD2 (5 bases each). This CDR3 has 19 residues. Per the germline V gene, CDR1 is SGHVT and CDR2 is SQSDAQ. The CDR3 bases are TGTGCCTGCAGCCCCCCCTTCCGGGACCCGGGGAGTTACACAGATACGCAGTATTTT. As protein: CACSPPFRDPGSYTDTQYF.

This clonotype was counted at least ten times. One junction end disagrees with the germline gene, perhaps due to a read error. The chain recombines TRBV7-7 with TRBJ2-3; 8 bases agree with TRBD1. CDR3 length: 16 amino acids. Germline CDR1 reads SSHAT; CDR2 reads FNYEAQ (reference sequence). The CDR3 reads CASSPRPDRALDTQYF. As DNA, the CDR3 is TGTGCTAGCAGCCCGAGGCCGGACAGGGCGTTGGATACGCAGTATTTT.

There are many counts of this clonotype. V gene TRBV20-1 combines with J gene TRBJ2-3; D possibly uses TRBD1 or TRBD2 (6 bases each). The germline V gene encodes CDR1 DFQATT and CDR2 SNEGSKA (reference sequence). V was pared by 5 bases and J by 2 bases, with 20 bases between. This CDR3 contains 16 residues. CDR3 residues: CSAARGWRGNTDTQYF. CDR3 sequence (DNA): TGCAGTGCTGCCCGGGGTTGGAGGGGGAACACAGATACGCAGTATTTT.

This clonotype was seen ten or more times. The gene calls are TRBV20-1 and TRBJ2-3; 9 nucleotides align to TRBD2. J gave up 3 bases and V 6 bases, and 10 bases lay outside the gene matches. CDR1 is DFQATT, CDR2 SNEGSKA, per germline (reference sequence). The CDR3 consists of 15 residues. CDR3 loop: CSAPYSGGKTDTQYF. Here the CDR3 DNA reads TGCAGTGCACCTTACAGCGGGGGGAAGACAGATACGCAGTATTTT.

This clonotype was detected many times. The chain employs TRBV15 and TRBJ1-3; D uncertain. Trimming cost V 9 bases and J 4 bases, with 13 bases left between them. This CDR3 has 13 residues. The germline V gene encodes CDR1 LNHNV and CDR2 YYDKDF (reference sequence). CDR3 nucleotide sequence: TGTGCCACGCAGGCTTTTTGGGGAAACACCATATATTTT. Protein: CATQAFWGNTIYF.